This T cell receptor (beta chain) was obtained from a study of Graves' ophthalmopathy and Graves' hyperthyroidism. RNA transcripts were the template, and TCR beta CDR3 regions were amplified from them. First-round RT-PCR with HTBI primers preceded a second-round multiplex PCR. TCRdb passed the multiplex PCR reads through MiXCR, listing each CDR3 protein once. The table shows about 740,000 distinct CDR3 sequences, with 40% occurring only once. The sequence came from an adult man with Graves' ophthalmopathy. The sample comprised peripheral blood.

CDR3 residues: CSVVGGAGYEQYF. CDR3 nucleotides: TGCAGCGTTGTAGGGGGCGCCGGCTACGAGCAGTACTTC. This rearrangement joins TRBV29-1 to TRBJ2-7; the match to TRBD1 covers 7 bases. The CDR3 length is 13 residues. Trimming cost V 4 bases and J 3 bases; bases outside gene matches: 6. Germline V gene sequence: CDR1 SQVTM, CDR2 ANQGSEA.